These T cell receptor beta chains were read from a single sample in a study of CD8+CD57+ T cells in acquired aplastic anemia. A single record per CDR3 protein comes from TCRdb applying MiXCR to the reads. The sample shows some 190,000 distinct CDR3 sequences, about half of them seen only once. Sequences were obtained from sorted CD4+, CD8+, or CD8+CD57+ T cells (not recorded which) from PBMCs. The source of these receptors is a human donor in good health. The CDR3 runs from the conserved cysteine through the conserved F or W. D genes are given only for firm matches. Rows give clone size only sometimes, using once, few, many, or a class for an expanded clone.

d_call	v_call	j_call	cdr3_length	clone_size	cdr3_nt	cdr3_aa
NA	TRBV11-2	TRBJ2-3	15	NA	TGTGCCAGCAGCACAGCCTATGGCGGCACAGATACGCAGTATTTT	CASSTAYGGTDTQYF
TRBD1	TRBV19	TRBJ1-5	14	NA	TGTGCCAGTAGTAGAAGGGGGCGCGATCAGCCCCAGCATTTT	CASSRRGRDQPQHF
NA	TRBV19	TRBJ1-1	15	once	TGTGCCAGTAGTATAGATCCGGCTTCGAACACTGAAGCTTTCTTT	CASSIDPASNTEAFF
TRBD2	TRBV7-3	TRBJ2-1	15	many	TGTGCCAGCAGCTTGGGACTAGCGGCCTACAATGAGCAGTTCTTC	CASSLGLAAYNEQFF
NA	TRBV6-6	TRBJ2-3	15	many	TGTGCCAGCAGTTACGATCTGGGGGCGCGGAATACGCAGTATTTT	CASSYDLGARNTQYF
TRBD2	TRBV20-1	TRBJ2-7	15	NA	TGCAGTGCTAAACGATCTAGCGGGAGGGCCATTTGGCAGTACTTC	CSAKRSSGRAIWQYF
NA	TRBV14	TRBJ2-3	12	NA	TGTGCCAGCAGCCAAGCCCTCTATACGCAGTATTTT	CASSQALYTQYF
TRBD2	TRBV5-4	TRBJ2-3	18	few	TGTGCCAGCAGCACCGGGACTAGCGGGAGGGCCGGGGAAGATACGCAGTATTTT	CASSTGTSGRAGEDTQYF
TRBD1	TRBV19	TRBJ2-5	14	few	TGTGCCAGTAGTCGGACAGGGCCGGGGGAGACCCAGTACTTC	CASSRTGPGETQYF
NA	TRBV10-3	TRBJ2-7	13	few	TGTGCCATCAGTCGACTAGGGAGAAGGGAGCAGTACTTC	CAISRLGRREQYF
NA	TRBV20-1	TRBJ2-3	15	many	TGCAGTGCTAAGGCTCCGGACGGGAGCACAGATACGCAGTATTTT	CSAKAPDGSTDTQYF
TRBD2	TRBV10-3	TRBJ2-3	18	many	TGTGCCATCAGTGACAGCACGGGACTAGCGGGAGGGCCAGATACGCAGTATTTT	CAISDSTGLAGGPDTQYF
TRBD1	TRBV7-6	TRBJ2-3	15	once	TGTGCCAGCAGCTCCCGGGACAGGGGTCCAGATACGCAGTATTTT	CASSSRDRGPDTQYF
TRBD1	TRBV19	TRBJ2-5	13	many	TGTGCCAGTAGTAGGACAGGACGGGAGACCCAGTACTTC	CASSRTGRETQYF
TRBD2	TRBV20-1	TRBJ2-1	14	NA	TGCAGTGCTGCGGGACTAGCGGGAGTGCACGAGCAGTTCTTC	CSAAGLAGVHEQFF
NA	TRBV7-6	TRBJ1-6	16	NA	TGTGCCAGCAGCTTAGATCCAGTCTCTAATAATTCACCCCTCCACTTT	CASSLDPVSNNSPLHF
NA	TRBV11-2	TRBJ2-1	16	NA	TGTGCCAGCAGCTTAGGTCCGGATCACTCCTACAATGAGCAGTTCTTC	CASSLGPDHSYNEQFF
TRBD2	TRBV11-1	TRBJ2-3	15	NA	TGTGCCAGCAGCCCTCTAGCGGGAGGGGCCGGTACGCAGTATTTT	CASSPLAGGAGTQYF
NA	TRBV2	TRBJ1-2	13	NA	TGTGCCAGCAGACCAGGGTTATACTATGGCTACACCTTC	CASRPGLYYGYTF
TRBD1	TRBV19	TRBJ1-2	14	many	TGTGCCAGTAGTAGACAGGGGGCGAATACTGGCTACACCTTC	CASSRQGANTGYTF
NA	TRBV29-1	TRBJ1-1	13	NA	TGCAGCGTTGGTCAGGGCCCTAACACTGAAGCTTTCTTT	CSVGQGPNTEAFF
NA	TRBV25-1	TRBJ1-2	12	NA	TGTGCCAGCAGTGAGATTGTTGGGGGCTACACCTTC	CASSEIVGGYTF
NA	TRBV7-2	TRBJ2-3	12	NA	TGTGCCAGCAGCTGGACGAGAGATACGCAGTATTTT	CASSWTRDTQYF
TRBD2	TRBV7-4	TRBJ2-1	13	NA	TGTGCCAGCAGTTCCGGGACTAGCAATGAGCAGTTCTTC	CASSSGTSNEQFF
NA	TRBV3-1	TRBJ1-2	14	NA	TGTGCCAGCAGCCACTCTCCAGGGGTTCATGGCTACACCTTC	CASSHSPGVHGYTF
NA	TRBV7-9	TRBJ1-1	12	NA	TGTGCCAGCAGCTTATCGGGGCCCGAAGCTTTCTTT	CASSLSGPEAFF
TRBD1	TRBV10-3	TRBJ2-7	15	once	TGTGCCATCGGTGGACAGGGCCCAAGCTCCTACGAGCAGTACTTC	CAIGGQGPSSYEQYF
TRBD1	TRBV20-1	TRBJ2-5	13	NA	TGCAGTGCTACTGACAGGGTTGAGGAGACCCAGTACTTC	CSATDRVEETQYF
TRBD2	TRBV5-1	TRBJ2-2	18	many	TGCGCCAGCAGCTTGGCCACACAGACTAGCGGGAATGCCGGGGAGCTGTTTTTT	CASSLATQTSGNAGELFF
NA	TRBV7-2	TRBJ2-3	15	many	TGTGCCAGCAGCTCCGGTTGGACTAGCACAGATACGCAGTATTTT	CASSSGWTSTDTQYF
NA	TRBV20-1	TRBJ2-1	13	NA	TGCAGTGCTGGAACCCTTAGAAGGAATGAGCAGTTCTTC	CSAGTLRRNEQFF
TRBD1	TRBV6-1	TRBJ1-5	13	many	TGTGCCATCGGGGGGGACAGGGGCCAGCCCCAGCATTTT	CAIGGDRGQPQHF
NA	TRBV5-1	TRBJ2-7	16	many	TGCGCCAGCAGCTTGACATTTTCGGGAATTCCCTACGAGCAGTACTTC	CASSLTFSGIPYEQYF
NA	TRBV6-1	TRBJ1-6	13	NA	TGTGCCGGCAACGTTAACAGGGATTCACCCCTCCACTTT	CAGNVNRDSPLHF
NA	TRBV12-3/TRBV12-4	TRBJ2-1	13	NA	TGTGCCAGCAGTTTGGGGCAGCACAATGAGCAGTTCTTC	CASSLGQHNEQFF
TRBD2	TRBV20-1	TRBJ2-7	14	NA	TGCAGTGCTAGAGGGCTAGCGGGGAGTGAGGAGCAGTACTTC	CSARGLAGSEEQYF
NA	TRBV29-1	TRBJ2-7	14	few	TGCAGCGTTGGGGGGGCAGGAGCTCCCTACGAGCAGTACTTC	CSVGGAGAPYEQYF
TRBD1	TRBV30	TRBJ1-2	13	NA	TGTGCCTGGACCCGGACAGGAAGTAAGGGCTACACCTTC	CAWTRTGSKGYTF
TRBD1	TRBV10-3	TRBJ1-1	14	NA	TGTGCCATCAGCCCCGGGACAGGGGCACTTGAAGCTTTCTTT	CAISPGTGALEAFF
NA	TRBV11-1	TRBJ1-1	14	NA	TGTGCCAGCAGCTTAGGCTCCGGTCAAGCTGAAGCTTTCTTT	CASSLGSGQAEAFF
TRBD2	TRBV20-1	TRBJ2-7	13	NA	TGCAGTGCTCCATCGACTAGCAGCTACGAGCAGTACTTC	CSAPSTSSYEQYF
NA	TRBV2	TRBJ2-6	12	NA	TGTGCCAGCAGTGATGGGGCCAACGTCCTGACTTTC	CASSDGANVLTF
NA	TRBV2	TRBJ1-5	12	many	TGTGCCAGCAGTGACAGCAATCAGCCCCAGCATTTT	CASSDSNQPQHF
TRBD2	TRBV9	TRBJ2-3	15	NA	TGTGCTCCAGGGGAACTAGCGGGAGTTACAGATACGCAGTATTTT	CAPGELAGVTDTQYF
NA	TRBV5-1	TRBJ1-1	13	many	TGCGCCAGCAGCGCGCGGCAGGGTCTTGACGCTTTCTTT	CASSARQGLDAFF
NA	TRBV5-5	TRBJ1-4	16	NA	TGTGCCAGCAGCTTGGGGGGGAGTGCAACTAATGAAAAACTGTTTTTT	CASSLGGSATNEKLFF
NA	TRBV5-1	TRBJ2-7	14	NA	TGCGCCAGCAGCTTAACCGGGACAACCAACGAGCAGTACTTC	CASSLTGTTNEQYF
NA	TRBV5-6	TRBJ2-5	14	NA	TGTGCCAGCAGCTTGGCGGGGATTCAAGAGACCCAGTACTTC	CASSLAGIQETQYF
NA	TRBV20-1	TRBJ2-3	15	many	TGCAGTGCTAGAGATGGCAGGAGTCACACAGATACGCAGTATTTT	CSARDGRSHTDTQYF
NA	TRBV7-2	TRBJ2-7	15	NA	TGTGCCAGCAGCTTAGCGCGACGCGGGGCCTACGAGCAGTACTTC	CASSLARRGAYEQYF
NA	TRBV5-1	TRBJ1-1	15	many	TGCGCCAGCAGCTTGGCAAGGGACTTGAACACTGAAGCTTTCTTT	CASSLARDLNTEAFF
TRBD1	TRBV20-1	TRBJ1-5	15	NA	TGCAGTGCCCTGCACGGACAGGGACAGAATCAGCCCCAGCATTTT	CSALHGQGQNQPQHF
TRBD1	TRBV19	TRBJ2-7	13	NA	TGTGCCAGTAGTATGGGCAGGGGGTTCGAGCAGTACTTC	CASSMGRGFEQYF
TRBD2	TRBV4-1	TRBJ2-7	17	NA	TGCGCCAGCAGCCTCACCGGGGCTAGCGGGAGTCTCGACGAGCAGTACTTC	CASSLTGASGSLDEQYF
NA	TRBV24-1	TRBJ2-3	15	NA	TGTGCCACCAGCACCCCAGACAGGAGCACAGATACGCAGTATTTT	CATSTPDRSTDTQYF
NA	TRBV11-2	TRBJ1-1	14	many	TGTGCCAGCAGCTTTTCTGGAGGAAACACTGAAGCTTTCTTT	CASSFSGGNTEAFF
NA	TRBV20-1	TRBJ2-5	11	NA	TGCAGTCCTCTACCCCTCGAGACCCAGTACTTC	CSPLPLETQYF
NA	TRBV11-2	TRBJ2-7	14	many	TGTGCCAGCAGCTTAGTGGTGCAGGGCTACGAGCAGTACTTC	CASSLVVQGYEQYF
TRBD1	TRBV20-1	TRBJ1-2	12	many	TGCAGTGCCCTTACAGGGGAACATGGCTACACCTTC	CSALTGEHGYTF